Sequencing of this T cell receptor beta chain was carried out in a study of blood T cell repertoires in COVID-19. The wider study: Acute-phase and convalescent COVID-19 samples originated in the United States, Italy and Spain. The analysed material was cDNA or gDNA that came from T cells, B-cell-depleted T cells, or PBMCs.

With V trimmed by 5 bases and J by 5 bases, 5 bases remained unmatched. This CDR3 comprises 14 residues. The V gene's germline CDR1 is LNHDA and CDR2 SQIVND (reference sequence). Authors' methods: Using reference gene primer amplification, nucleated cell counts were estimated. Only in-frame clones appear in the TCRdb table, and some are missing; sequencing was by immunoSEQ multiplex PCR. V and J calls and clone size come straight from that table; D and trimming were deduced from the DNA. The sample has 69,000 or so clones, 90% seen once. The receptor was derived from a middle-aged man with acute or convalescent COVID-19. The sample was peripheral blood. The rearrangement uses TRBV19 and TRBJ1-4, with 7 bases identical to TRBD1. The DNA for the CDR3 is TGTGCCAGTAGTCGGGACAGAAGAAATGAAAAACTGTTTTTT. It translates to CASSRDRRNEKLFF.